The 29 T cell receptor beta chains reported below all come from one sample, sequenced in a study of T cell responses to AZD1222 COVID-19 vaccine. Data came from immunoSEQ multiplex PCR; TCRdb stores just in-frame clones and leaves some out. The table has 150,000 or so clones, roughly nine tenths seen once; the top ten hold 5.5%. Source: peripheral blood, taken on day 0 of MenACWY control vaccination. These receptor sequences come from an adult in good health.

V and J are TRBV4-1 and TRBJ1-1, with D maybe TRBD1 (6 bases). The CDR3 consists of 14 residues. V lost 0 bases and J 4 bases, leaving 9 bases between the germline ends. Germline values: CDR1 MGHRA, CDR2 YSYEKL. The DNA of the CDR3 is TGCGCCAGCAGCCAAGATGGGGGCTTCACTGAAGCTTTCTTT. Protein: CASSQDGGFTEAFF.

V is TRBV2 and J is TRBJ1-5; D ambiguous. Germline-derived CDR1 and CDR2 are SNHLY and FYNNEI. CDR3 size: 11 residues. The ends were cut back, 4 bases at V and 8 bases at J, with 6 bases in the middle. The chain's CDR3 is CASSVREPQHF. The CDR3 DNA sequence: TGTGCCAGCAGTGTACGAGAGCCCCAGCATTTT.

V usage is TRBV28 and J usage is TRBJ2-1, with D possibly called TRBD1 or TRBD2 (5 bases each). Trimming cost V 6 bases and J 9 bases, with 18 bases left between them. Germline assignment: CDR1 MDHEN and CDR2 SYDVKM. The CDR3 consists of 14 residues. The CDR3 bases are TGTGCCAGCAGAAATCCCGGGACGCAGGTTGAGCAGTTCTTC. This codes for CASRNPGTQVEQFF.

V usage is TRBV19 and J usage is TRBJ2-3; D is perhaps TRBD1 (5 bases). Trimming took 2 bases from V and 5 from J, leaving 5 bases between them. The CDR3 length is 12 residues. Germline values: CDR1 LNHDA, CDR2 SQIVND (reference sequence). The CDR3 loop reads CASSIRGDTQYF. CDR3 DNA: TGTGCCAGTAGTATAAGGGGAGATACGCAGTATTTT.

The J gene is TRBJ1-1, the V gene TRBV19; a possible D gene is TRBD1 (6 bases). This CDR3 region has 11 residues. V lost 3 bases, J lost 7 bases, and 6 bases lay in between. The germline gives CDR1 LNHDA, CDR2 SQIVND (reference sequence). The CDR3 coding sequence is TGTGCCAGTAGTATGACAGGTGAAGCTTTCTTT. Protein: CASSMTGEAFF.

This chain joins TRBV4-2 and TRBJ2-7; no definite D call. V was clipped by 0 bases and J by 2 bases, with 11 bases between them. Germline V gene sequence: CDR1 LGHNA, CDR2 YNFKEQ. This CDR3 comprises 15 residues. The CDR3 DNA follows: TGTGCCAGCAGCCAAGAAACCCGGGCACCCTACGAGCAGTACTTC. Protein: CASSQETRAPYEQYF.

The V gene is TRBV5-4, the J gene TRBJ2-7; D not certain. CDR1 and CDR2 from the germline V gene are SGHNT and YYREEE (reference sequence). The CDR3 is 15 residues long. Trimming pared 2 bases from V and 0 bases from J, leaving 12 bases between. The CDR3 nucleotides read TGTGCCAGCAGCTTCGACCGGGCCCTCTCCTACGAGCAGTACGTC. The encoded protein is CASSFDRALSYEQYV.

This clone came up a few times. The chain combines TRBV20-1 with TRBJ1-2; a possible D gene is TRBD1 (5 bases). The CDR3 runs to 11 residues. Germline V gene lookup returns CDR1 DFQATT and CDR2 SNEGSKA (reference sequence). Trimming stripped 7 bases from V and 5 bases from J, with 11 bases between. CDR3 region: CSVADIYGYTF. CDR3 DNA sequence: TGCAGTGTTGCGGACATTTATGGCTACACCTTC.

V and J are TRBV14 and TRBJ2-7, with 9 nucleotides matching TRBD1. V lost 3 bases, J lost 0 bases, and 12 bases stayed unmatched. Per the germline V gene, CDR1 is SGHDN and CDR2 is FVKESK. The CDR3 covers 18 residues. CDR3 sequence (DNA): TGTGCCAGCAGCCAGAAGATTACCGGACAGGGGATCTCCTACGAGCAGTACTTC. Translated, it gives CASSQKITGQGISYEQYF.

The rearrangement uses TRBV3-1 (or the pseudogene TRBV3-2) and TRBJ2-3, with a tentative D call TRBD2 (6 bases). Trimming took 3 bases from V and 3 from J, leaving 16 bases between them. CDR1 is LGHDT, CDR2 YNNKEL, per germline (reference sequence). The CDR3 covers 16 residues. The CDR3 protein is CASSHRIGGKTDTQYF. Here the CDR3 DNA reads TGTGCCAGCAGCCACCGGATCGGCGGGAAAACAGATACGCAGTATTTT.

The J gene is TRBJ2-3, the V gene TRBV5-1; D is uncertain. Deletions cut 4 bases from V and 1 base from J, with 10 bases between. Germline CDR1 reads SGHRS; CDR2 reads YFSETQ. The CDR3 runs to 14 residues. The CDR3 coding sequence is TGCGCCAGCAGCCTGGAATGGGGCACAGATACGCAGTATTTT. Residues: CASSLEWGTDTQYF.

This chain links TRBV6-5 with TRBJ2-7; TRBD1 might be the D (6 bases). The germline CDR1 and CDR2 sequences are MNHEY and SVGAGI. The CDR3 totals 13 residues. Trimming cost V 8 bases and J 3 bases, with 14 bases left between them. CDR3 amino acids: CASARDTLYEQYV. The DNA of the CDR3 is TGTGCCAGCGCAAGGGACACCCTCTACGAGCAGTACGTC.

CDR3 sequence (DNA): TGTGCCAGTAGCCCGGGACACCGCCAAGAGACCCAGTACTTC. Its translation is CASSPGHRQETQYF. V usage is TRBV19 and J usage is TRBJ2-5; possibly TRBD1 for D (6 bases). This CDR3 contains 14 residues. Germline lookup yields CDR1 LNHDA and CDR2 SQIVND (reference sequence). Trimming took 6 bases from V and 1 from J, leaving 12 bases between them.

The rearrangement joins TRBV5-4 to TRBJ2-5; 8 bases are a match to TRBD1. Unmatched junction bases numbered 3, after V lost 1 base and J lost 4 bases. CDR1 SGHNT and CDR2 YYREEE come from the germline V gene (reference sequence). There are 14 residues in the CDR3. The CDR3 spells CASSLQGASETQYF. CDR3 bases: TGTGCCAGCAGCTTGCAGGGGGCATCAGAGACCCAGTACTTC.

This clone was seen a single time. The chain combines TRBV19 with TRBJ2-3, with 9 nucleotides matching TRBD2. The CDR3 consists of 17 residues. Germline V gene sequence: CDR1 LNHDA, CDR2 SQIVND (reference sequence). Losses at the gene ends were 1 base for V and 5 bases for J; bases not matched to a gene: 10. The CDR3 is CASSIVVAGGAEDTQYF. The CDR3 region has the DNA TGTGCCAGTAGTATAGTCGTCGCGGGAGGGGCAGAAGATACGCAGTATTTT.

The chain links TRBV28 to TRBJ1-2; 7 bases map to TRBD1. Germline CDR1 and CDR2: MDHEN and SYDVKM. V gave up 5 bases and J gave up 7 bases; unmatched junction bases: 7. The CDR3 covers 13 residues. The CDR3 nucleotides read TGTGCCAGCAGTATGACAGGGAAGAGTGGCTACACCTTC. It translates to CASSMTGKSGYTF.

The V call is TRBV11-2, the J call TRBJ2-6; the D gene is possibly TRBD1 (8 bases). Between the trimmed V and J ends, which lost 4 bases and 11 bases, there was a span of 15 bases. CDR3 size: 14 residues. Germline V lookup: CDR1 SGHAT, CDR2 FQNNGV. CDR3 sequence (DNA): TGTGCCAGCAGCTCGGGAGGACAGGGCTACGTCCTGACTTTC. Translation: CASSSGGQGYVLTF.

V gene TRBV10-3 combines with J gene TRBJ1-5; perhaps TRBD1 as D (5 bases). The germline CDR1 and CDR2 sequences are ENHRY and SYGVKD. This CDR3 spans 14 amino acids. V lost 0 bases, J lost 8 bases, and 11 bases lay in between. CDR3 region: CAISESQGREPQHF. CDR3 coding DNA: TGTGCCATCAGTGAGTCCCAGGGACGGGAGCCCCAGCATTTT.

This chain uses TRBV11-2 with TRBJ2-4; a weak D match, TRBD1 (6 bases). V lost 0 bases and J lost 1, with 10 bases in between. This CDR3 is built from 16 residues. CDR1 SGHAT and CDR2 FQNNGV come from the germline V gene. The CDR3 sequence is CASSLDQGLAKNIQYF. DNA for the CDR3: TGTGCCAGCAGCTTAGACCAGGGGCTGGCCAAAAACATTCAGTACTTC.

This rearrangement joins TRBV7-8 to TRBJ2-6; D tentatively fits TRBD1 or TRBD2 (5 bases each). The CDR3 spans 16 residues. Germline CDR1 SGHVS, CDR2 FQNEAQ. Trimming cost V 6 bases and J 1 base, with 13 bases left between them. The chain's CDR3 is CASRPSWGSGANVLTF. In DNA, the CDR3 is TGTGCCAGCAGACCGTCGTGGGGGTCTGGGGCCAACGTCCTGACTTTC.

This rearrangement joins TRBV15 to TRBJ2-2; D is ambiguous. This CDR3 spans 12 amino acids. The V gene's germline CDR1 is LNHNV and CDR2 YYDKDF (reference sequence). V was trimmed by 4 bases and J by 8 bases, leaving 8 bases between them. CDR3 protein: CATSILRGELFF. The CDR3 DNA reads as TGTGCCACCAGCATACTCAGGGGGGAGCTGTTTTTT.

The V gene is TRBV6-6, the J gene TRBJ1-5; D unresolved. Looked up from germline, CDR1 is MNHNY and CDR2 is SVGAGI (reference sequence). Trimming stripped 2 bases from V and 5 bases from J, with 4 bases between. The CDR3 is 12 amino acids. This CDR3 reads CASSYGHQPQHF. CDR3 sequence (DNA): TGTGCCAGCAGTTACGGACATCAGCCCCAGCATTTT.

The chain is built from TRBV15 and TRBJ2-7, with D possibly TRBD2 on 5 matching bases. This CDR3 has 13 amino acids. CDR1 and CDR2 from the germline V gene are LNHNV and YYDKDF (reference sequence). V shed 0 bases and J shed 6 bases, with 9 bases lying between them. The CDR3 DNA sequence: TGTGCCACCAGCAGAGATCTCGGGGTCGAGCAGTACGTC. This sequence encodes CATSRDLGVEQYV.

The rearrangement links TRBV11-2 to TRBJ2-7; 11 bases fit TRBD2. V was clipped by 5 bases and J by 4 bases; unmatched bases: 7. Germline lookup yields CDR1 SGHAT and CDR2 FQNNGV. There are 15 residues in the CDR3. In DNA form, the CDR3 reads TGTGCCAGCAGCGTCCGACTAGCGGGACCTTACGAGCAGTACTTC. It translates to CASSVRLAGPYEQYF.

This clone occurred a few times. The chain uses TRBV29-1 and TRBJ2-2; 10 bases are a match to TRBD2. The V and J ends lost 7 bases and 5 bases, in that order; junction bases with no gene match: 7. The CDR3 loop spans 14 amino acids. Germline assignment: CDR1 SQVTM and CDR2 ANQGSEA. CDR3 protein: CSGRGSGRTGELFF. In DNA, the CDR3 is TGCAGCGGACGGGGTAGCGGGAGGACCGGGGAGCTGTTTTTT.

The gene calls are TRBV6-4 and TRBJ2-5, with 8 bases fitting TRBD1. Germline lookup yields CDR1 MRHNA and CDR2 SNTAGT. This CDR3 is 13 amino acids long. The J segment lost 4 bases and the V segment lost 6 bases, leaving 4 bases of the junction unmatched. The chain's CDR3 is CASSGQGGETQYF. DNA of the CDR3: TGTGCCAGCAGCGGACAGGGCGGAGAGACCCAGTACTTC.

This chain uses TRBV5-1 with TRBJ2-7, with 7 bases lining up with TRBD2. The germline CDR1 and CDR2 sequences are SGHRS and YFSETQ. CDR3 length: 15 residues. V lost 0 bases and J lost 3; bases outside the gene matches: 6. CDR3 nucleotide sequence: TGCGCCAGCAGCTTGGTGGGAGGGAGATACTACGAGCAGTACGTC. Encoded protein: CASSLVGGRYYEQYV.

CDR3 DNA sequence: TGTGCCAGTAGTCTACAGGGGGCGGACACTGAAGCTTTCTTT. It is translated as CASSLQGADTEAFF. This chain links TRBV19 with TRBJ1-1, with TRBD1 identical over 9 bases. V was clipped by 5 bases and J by 3 bases; unmatched bases: 4. This CDR3 contains 14 residues. Germline V gives CDR1 LNHDA, CDR2 SQIVND (reference sequence).

The rearrangement joins TRBV28 to TRBJ1-6; tentatively, D is TRBD1 (6 bases). The CDR3 loop spans 14 amino acids. Germline V CDR1 and CDR2: MDHEN, SYDVKM. V lost 6 bases, J lost 7 bases, and 13 bases lay in between. CDR3 amino acids: CASRQGGSNSPLHF. In DNA, the CDR3 is TGTGCCAGCAGACAGGGAGGGAGCAATTCACCCCTCCACTTT.